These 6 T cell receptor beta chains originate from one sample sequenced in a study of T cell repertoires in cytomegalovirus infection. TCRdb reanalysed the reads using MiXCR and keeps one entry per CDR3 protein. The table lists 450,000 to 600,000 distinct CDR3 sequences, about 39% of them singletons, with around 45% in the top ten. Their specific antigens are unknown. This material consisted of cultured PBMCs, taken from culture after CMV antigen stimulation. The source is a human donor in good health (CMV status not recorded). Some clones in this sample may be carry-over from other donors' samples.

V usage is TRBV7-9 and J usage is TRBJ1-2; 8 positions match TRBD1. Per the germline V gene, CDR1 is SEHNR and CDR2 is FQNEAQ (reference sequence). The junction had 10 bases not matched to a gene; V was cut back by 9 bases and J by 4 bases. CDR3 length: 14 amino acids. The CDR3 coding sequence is TGTGCCAGTAGACCTCAGACAGGGGCCTATGGCTACACCTTC. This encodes CASRPQTGAYGYTF.

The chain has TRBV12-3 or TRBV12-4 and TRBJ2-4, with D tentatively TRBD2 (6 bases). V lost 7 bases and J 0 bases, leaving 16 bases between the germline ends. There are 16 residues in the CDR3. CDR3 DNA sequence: TGTGCCAGCACCACCTGGGGGGTACTAGCCAAAAACATTCAGTACTTC. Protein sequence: CASTTWGVLAKNIQYF.

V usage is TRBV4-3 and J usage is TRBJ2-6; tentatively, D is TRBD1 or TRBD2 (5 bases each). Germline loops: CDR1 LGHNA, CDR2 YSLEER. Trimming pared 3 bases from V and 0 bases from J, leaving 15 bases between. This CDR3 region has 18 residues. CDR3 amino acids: CASSQGPRDASGANVLTF. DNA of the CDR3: TGCGCCAGCAGCCAGGGACCTCGGGACGCCTCTGGGGCCAACGTCCTGACTTTC.

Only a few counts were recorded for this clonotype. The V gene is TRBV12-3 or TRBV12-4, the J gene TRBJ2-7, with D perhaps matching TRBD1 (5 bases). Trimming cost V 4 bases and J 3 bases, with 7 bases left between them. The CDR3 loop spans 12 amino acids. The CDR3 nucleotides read TGTGCCAGCAGTTGGGGCAGCTACGAGCAGTACTTC. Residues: CASSWGSYEQYF.

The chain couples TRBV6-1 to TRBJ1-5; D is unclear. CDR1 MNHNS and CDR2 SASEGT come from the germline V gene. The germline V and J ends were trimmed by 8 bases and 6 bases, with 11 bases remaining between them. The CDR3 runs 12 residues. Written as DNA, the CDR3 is TGTGCCAGCGGAAAATTCGCTCAGCCCCAGCATTTT. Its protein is CASGKFAQPQHF.

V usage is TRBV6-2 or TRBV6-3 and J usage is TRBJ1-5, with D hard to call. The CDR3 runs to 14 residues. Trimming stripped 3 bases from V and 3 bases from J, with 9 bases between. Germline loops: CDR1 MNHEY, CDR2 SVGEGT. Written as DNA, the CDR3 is TGTGCCAGCAGTTATGGCAGATACAATCAGCCCCAGCATTTT. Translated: CASSYGRYNQPQHF.